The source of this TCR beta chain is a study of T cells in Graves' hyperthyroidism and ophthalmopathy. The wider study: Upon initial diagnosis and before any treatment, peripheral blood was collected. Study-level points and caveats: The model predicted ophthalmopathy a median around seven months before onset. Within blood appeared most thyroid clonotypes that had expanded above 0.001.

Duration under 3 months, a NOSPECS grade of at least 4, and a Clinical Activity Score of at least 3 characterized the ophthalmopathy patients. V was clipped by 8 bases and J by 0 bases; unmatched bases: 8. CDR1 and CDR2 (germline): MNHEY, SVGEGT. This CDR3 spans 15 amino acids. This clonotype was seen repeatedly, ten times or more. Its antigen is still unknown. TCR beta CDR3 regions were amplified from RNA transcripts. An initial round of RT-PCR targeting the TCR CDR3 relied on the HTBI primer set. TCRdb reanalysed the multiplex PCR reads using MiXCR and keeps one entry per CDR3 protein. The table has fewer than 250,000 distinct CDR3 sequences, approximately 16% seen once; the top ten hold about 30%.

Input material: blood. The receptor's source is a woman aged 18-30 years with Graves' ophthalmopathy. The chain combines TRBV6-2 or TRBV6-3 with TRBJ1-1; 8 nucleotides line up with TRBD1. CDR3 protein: CASCPSGGLNTEAFF. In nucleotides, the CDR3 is TGTGCCAGCTGTCCCTCAGGGGGCCTGAACACTGAAGCTTTCTTT.